The subject of this entry is one TCR beta chain. Antigen specificity is unknown. Vbeta (60) and Jbeta (13) primers were used in the PCR. Clones were sequenced by immunoSEQ multiplex PCR, and TCRdb holds only the in-frame ones, with some missing. The sample lists 200,000 or so clones; around 82% were seen once. These data are taken from a study of cytomegalovirus exposure and HLA in healthy donors. Whole-study results and caveats: In all likelihood, a cluster of highly shared sequence variants was a sequencing artifact.

CDR3 size: 13 residues. Germline V gene data show CDR1 as LGHNT and CDR2 as FRNRAP. The V gene end was trimmed by 3 bases and the J gene end by 2 bases; junction bases not matched to a gene: 1. Sequencing input: PBMCs. The chain employs TRBV12-5 and TRBJ2-7, with 7 bases lining up with TRBD2. This sequence originates from a woman aged 25 to 39 in good health and CMV-seronegative. CDR3 nucleotide sequence: TGTGCTAGTGGTTTCAGCGGGGCCTACGAGCAGTACTTC. Translating gives CASGFSGAYEQYF.